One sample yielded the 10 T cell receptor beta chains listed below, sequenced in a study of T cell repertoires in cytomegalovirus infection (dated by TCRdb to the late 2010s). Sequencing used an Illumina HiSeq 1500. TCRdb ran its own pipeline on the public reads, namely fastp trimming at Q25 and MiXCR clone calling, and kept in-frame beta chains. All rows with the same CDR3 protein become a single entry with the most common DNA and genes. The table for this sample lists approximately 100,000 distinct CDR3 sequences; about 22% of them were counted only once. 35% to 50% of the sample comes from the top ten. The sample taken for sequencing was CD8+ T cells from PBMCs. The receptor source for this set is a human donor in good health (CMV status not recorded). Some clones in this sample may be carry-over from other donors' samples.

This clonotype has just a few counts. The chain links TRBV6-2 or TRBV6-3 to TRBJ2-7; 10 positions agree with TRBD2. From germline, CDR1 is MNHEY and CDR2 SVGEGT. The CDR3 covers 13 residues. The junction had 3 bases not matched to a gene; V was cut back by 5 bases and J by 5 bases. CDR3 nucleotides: TGTGCCAGCAGTCTAGCGGGAGTCGACGAGCAGTACTTC. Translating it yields CASSLAGVDEQYF.

This CDR3 is CASSLRGDEQFF. CDR3 sequence (DNA): TGTGCCAGCAGCCTCCGAGGGGATGAGCAGTTCTTC. V gene TRBV27 combines with J gene TRBJ2-1; D is possibly TRBD1 or TRBD2 (5 bases each). The length of the CDR3 is 12 residues. V gave up 6 bases and J gave up 8 bases, with 11 bases separating them. Germline-derived CDR1 and CDR2 are MNHEY and SMNVEV (reference sequence).

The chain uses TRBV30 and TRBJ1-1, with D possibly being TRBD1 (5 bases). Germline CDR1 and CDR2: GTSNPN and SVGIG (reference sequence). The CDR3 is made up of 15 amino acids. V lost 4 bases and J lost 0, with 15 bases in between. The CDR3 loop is CAWIGWDQMNTEAFF. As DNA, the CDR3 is TGTGCCTGGATTGGGTGGGACCAAATGAACACTGAAGCTTTCTTT. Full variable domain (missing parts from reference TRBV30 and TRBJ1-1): SQTIHQWPATLVQPVGSPLSLECTVEGTSNPNLYWYRQAAGRGLQLLFYSVGIGQISSEVPQNLSASRPQDRQFILSSKKLLLSDSGFYLCAWIGWDQMNTEAFFGQGTRLTVV.

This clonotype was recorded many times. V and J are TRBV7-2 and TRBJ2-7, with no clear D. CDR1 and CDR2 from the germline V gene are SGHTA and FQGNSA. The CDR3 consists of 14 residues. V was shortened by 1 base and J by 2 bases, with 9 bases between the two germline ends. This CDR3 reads CASSLDHGTYEQYF. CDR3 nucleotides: TGTGCCAGCAGCTTAGACCACGGAACCTACGAGCAGTACTTC.

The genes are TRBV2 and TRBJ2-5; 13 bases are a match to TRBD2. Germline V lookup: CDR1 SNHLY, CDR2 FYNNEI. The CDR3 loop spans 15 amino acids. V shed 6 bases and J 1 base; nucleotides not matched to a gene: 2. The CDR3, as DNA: TGTGCCAGCAGCGGACTAGCGGGAGCCCAAGAGACCCAGTACTTC. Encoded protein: CASSGLAGAQETQYF.

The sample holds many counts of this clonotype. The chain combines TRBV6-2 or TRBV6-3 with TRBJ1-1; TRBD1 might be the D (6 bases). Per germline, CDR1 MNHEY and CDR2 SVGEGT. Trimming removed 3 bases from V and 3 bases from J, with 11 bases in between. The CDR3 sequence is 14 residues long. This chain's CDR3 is CASSYRGLDTEAFF. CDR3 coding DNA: TGTGCCAGCAGTTATAGGGGGTTGGACACTGAAGCTTTCTTT.

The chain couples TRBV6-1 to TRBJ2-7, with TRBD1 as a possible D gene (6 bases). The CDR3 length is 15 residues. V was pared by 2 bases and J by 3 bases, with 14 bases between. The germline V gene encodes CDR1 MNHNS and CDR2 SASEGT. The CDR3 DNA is TGTGCCAGCAGTGAATATCCAGGGGAGATCTACGAGCAGTACTTC. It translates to CASSEYPGEIYEQYF.

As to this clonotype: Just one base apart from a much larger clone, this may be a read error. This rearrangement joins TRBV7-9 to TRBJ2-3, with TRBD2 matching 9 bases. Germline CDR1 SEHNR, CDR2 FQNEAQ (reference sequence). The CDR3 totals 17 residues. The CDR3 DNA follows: TGTGCCATCAGCCCCCGCGGGGGGGTTAGGTTAACAGATACGCAGTATTTT. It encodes CAISPRGGVRLTDTQYF.

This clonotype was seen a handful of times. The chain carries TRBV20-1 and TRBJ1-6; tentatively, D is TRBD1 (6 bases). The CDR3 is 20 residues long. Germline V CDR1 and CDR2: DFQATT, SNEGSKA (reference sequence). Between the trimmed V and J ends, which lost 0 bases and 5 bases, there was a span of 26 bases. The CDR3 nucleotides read TGCAGTGCTAGAGAGGATTTCCAGGGGCCGATAAATAATAATAATTCACCCCTCCACTTT. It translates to CSAREDFQGPINNNNSPLHF.

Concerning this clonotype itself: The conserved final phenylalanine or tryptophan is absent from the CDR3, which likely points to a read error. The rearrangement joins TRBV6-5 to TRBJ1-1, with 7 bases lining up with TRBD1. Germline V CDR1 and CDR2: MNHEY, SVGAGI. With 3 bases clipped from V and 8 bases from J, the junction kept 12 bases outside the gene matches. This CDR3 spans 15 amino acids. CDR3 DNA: TGTGCCAGCAGTTATGAGACAGGGTTGAGTTTGGAAGCTTTCTCT. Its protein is CASSYETGLSLEAFS.